Sequencing of this TCR beta chain was carried out in a study of shared clonotypes between healthy human individuals. Study-level points and caveats: The study found about 5.1% of naive CD4 clonotypes shared across a few donors.

Every immunoSEQ plate was one replicate of a subset's evenly spread DNA. Produced via immunoSEQ multiplex PCR; TCRdb's table is partial and in-frame only. The table has about 1.1 million clones, approximately 75% seen once. Germline V gene sequence: CDR1 WNHNN, CDR2 SYGVQD (reference sequence). J lost 2 bases, V lost 8 bases, and 5 bases had no gene match. The CDR3 loop spans 13 amino acids. As for this clone: Its specificity is not known.

The sequencing sample was made of memory CD4+ T cells from PBMCs. Documented subset: CD45RA-negative fraction. This receptor was obtained from a young man in good health. Some clones in this sample may be carry-over from other donors' samples. The chain is built from TRBV10-1 and TRBJ2-5, with TRBD1 identical over 7 bases. CDR3 bases: TGCGCCAGCGGGGGACAGTCACAAGAGACCCAGTACTTC. Amino acids: CASGGQSQETQYF.